These T cell receptor beta chains were read from a single sample in a study of blood T cell repertoires in COVID-19. The data were produced by immunoSEQ multiplex PCR, yet TCRdb's version contains in-frame clones alone and is incomplete. The sample holds about 160,000 clones, roughly 80% seen once. Material for sequencing was PBMCs or T cells enriched from blood (not recorded which). The receptors were sampled from a man aged 45 to 65 who had recovered from COVID-19. Each CDR3 is given with its conserved first and last residue. Each record gives: clone size, D gene, V gene, J gene, CDR3 protein, CDR3 DNA. A D gene is named only where the DNA matches it firmly. Expanded clones are given a class, and other clones once, few, many or no size at all.

>-|TRBD1|TRBV7-2|TRBJ1-5
CASSQRTGNQPQHF
TGTGCCAGCAGCCAAAGGACAGGGAATCAGCCCCAGCATTTT
>-|-|TRBV19|TRBJ1-3
CASSTRVQDTIYF
TGTGCCAGTAGCACCAGGGTCCAGGACACCATATATTTT
>few|-|TRBV19|TRBJ1-5
CASSMSQRGPSNQPQHF
TGTGCCAGTAGTATGAGTCAAAGAGGGCCTAGCAATCAGCCCCAGCATTTT
>-|-|TRBV2|TRBJ1-1
CASSLTQGLNTEAFF
TGTGCCAGCAGTCTTACACAGGGTTTGAACACTGAAGCTTTCTTT
>-|TRBD2|TRBV7-2|TRBJ2-7
CASSLVPLAGGSSYEQYF
TGTGCCAGCAGCTTAGTCCCTTTAGCGGGGGGGAGCTCCTACGAGCAGTACTTC
>-|TRBD1|TRBV6-5|TRBJ1-6
CASSYKGTANNSPLHF
TGTGCCAGCAGTTATAAAGGGACAGCTAATAATTCACCCCTCCACTTT
>-|-|TRBV5-5|TRBJ2-7
CASSLSTGNEQYF
TGTGCCAGCAGCTTATCAACAGGGAACGAGCAGTACTTC
>few|-|TRBV9|TRBJ1-1
CASSVGHSERTEAFF
TGTGCCAGCAGCGTAGGCCATAGTGAACGTACTGAAGCTTTCTTT
>-|-|TRBV19|TRBJ1-1
CASSNQNTEAFF
TGTGCCAGTAGTAATCAGAACACTGAAGCTTTCTTT
>-|-|TRBV7-9|TRBJ1-1
CASRSDRRNTEAFF
TGTGCCAGCAGGTCCGACAGGCGGAACACTGAAGCTTTCTTT
>-|-|TRBV4-3|TRBJ2-1
CASSQKLPDSYNEQFF
TGCGCCAGCAGCCAAAAGCTGCCGGACAGTTACAATGAGCAGTTCTTC
>-|-|TRBV10-3|TRBJ1-6
CAIGEGTSNSPLHF
TGTGCCATCGGGGAAGGGACAAGTAATTCACCCCTCCACTTT
>-|-|TRBV7-9|TRBJ2-2
CASSFRSRTRDNVTGELFF
TGTGCCAGCAGCTTTAGGTCGAGGACCCGGGACAATGTCACCGGGGAGCTGTTTTTT
>-|TRBD1|TRBV3-1/TRBV3-2|TRBJ2-2
CASSPPGTGDGELFF
TGTGCCAGCAGCCCACCCGGGACAGGGGACGGGGAGCTGTTTTTT
>-|TRBD1|TRBV9|TRBJ2-1
CASSPGTAYNEQFF
TGTGCCAGCAGCCCCGGGACAGCCTACAATGAGCAGTTCTTC
>few|-|TRBV12-5|TRBJ2-1
CASGRRGGSSYNEQFF
TGTGCTAGTGGCCGGAGGGGGGGCTCGTCCTACAATGAGCAGTTCTTC
>-|-|TRBV19|TRBJ1-3
CASSMGRASGNTIYF
TGTGCCAGTAGTATGGGCAGGGCCTCTGGAAACACCATATATTTT
>-|-|TRBV5-4|TRBJ2-3
CASSPYEGGTQYF
TGTGCCAGCAGCCCATACGAGGGGGGGACGCAGTATTTT
>-|TRBD2|TRBV3-1/TRBV3-2|TRBJ2-3
CASSQWTSGDTQYF
TGTGCCAGCAGCCAATGGACTAGCGGGGATACGCAGTATTTT
>-|-|TRBV7-3|TRBJ1-5
CASSFLELPQHF
TGTGCCAGCAGCTTTCTCGAGCTGCCCCAGCATTTT
>-|-|TRBV7-9|TRBJ1-2
CASSPVVEGHDYGYTF
TGTGCCAGCAGCCCGGTGGTGGAGGGGCACGACTATGGCTACACCTTC
>-|-|TRBV11-2|TRBJ1-6
CASSLGGSTSPLHF
TGTGCCAGCAGCTTGGGAGGGTCGACTTCACCCCTCCACTTT
>-|TRBD2|TRBV5-1|TRBJ2-5
CASSLGSGGVETQYF
TGCGCCAGCAGCTTGGGTAGCGGGGGGGTCGAGACCCAGTACTTC
>-|TRBD1|TRBV7-9|TRBJ1-1
CASSRRQGSGTEAFF
TGTGCCAGCAGCAGACGACAGGGAAGTGGCACTGAAGCTTTCTTT